The 27 T cell receptor beta chains below were found in one sample sequenced in a study of T-cell reconstitution after alpha-beta-depleted transplantation in children. Unique molecular identifiers were incorporated into the prepared TCRbeta library. TCRdb recomputed calls from the PCR reads with MiXCR, one row per CDR3 protein. The repertoire holds 450,000 to 600,000 distinct CDR3 sequences, with about 31% as singletons. This specimen consisted of PBMCs from the stem cell graft donor, obtained from the stem cell graft. The receptors come from a human donor who donated a stem cell graft to a child with aplastic anemia.

The V gene is TRBV7-2, the J gene TRBJ2-1; TRBD2 agrees at 8 bases. Losses at the gene ends were 2 bases for V and 3 bases for J; bases not matched to a gene: 6. This CDR3 has 16 amino acids. Looked up from germline, CDR1 is SGHTA and CDR2 is FQGNSA. The CDR3 here is CASSLQSGSGYNEQFF. CDR3 nucleotides: TGTGCCAGCAGCTTACAAAGCGGGAGCGGCTACAATGAGCAGTTCTTC.

CDR3 nucleotides: TGTGCCACCAGTGACCCGAAGGGGAGGGCAAGTGAGCAGTTCTTC. Its protein product is CATSDPKGRASEQFF. V gene TRBV24-1 combines with J gene TRBJ2-1, with 7 bases identical to TRBD2. The CDR3 is made up of 15 amino acids. Looked up from germline, CDR1 is KGHDR and CDR2 is SFDVKD. J gave up 9 bases and V 4 bases, and 11 bases lay outside the gene matches.

This clonotype has more than one count but fewer than ten. CDR3 residues: CASSNTGASNQPQHF. CDR3 sequence (DNA): TGTGCCAGCAGCAACACCGGGGCCTCCAATCAGCCCCAGCATTTT. The chain employs TRBV7-2 and TRBJ1-5, with D tentatively TRBD1 (5 bases). The CDR3 spans 15 residues. Germline values: CDR1 SGHTA, CDR2 FQGNSA. V was pared by 5 bases and J by 3 bases, with 14 bases between.

This clonotype was counted ten times or more. This chain joins TRBV20-1 and TRBJ2-2, with D maybe TRBD2 (6 bases). The CDR3 is 14 residues long. The germline gives CDR1 DFQATT, CDR2 SNEGSKA (reference sequence). V was cut by 0 bases and J by 6 bases, with 11 bases left in between. The CDR3 coding sequence is TGCAGTGCTAGAGAGGGTGGAGGGGCCGGGGAGCTGTTTTTT. Translated: CSAREGGGAGELFF.

This clonotype was seen many times. This chain joins TRBV20-1 and TRBJ2-3, with 8 bases fitting TRBD2. V lost 5 bases and J lost 7; bases outside the gene matches: 11. Germline CDR1 and CDR2: DFQATT and SNEGSKA (reference sequence). The CDR3 spans 14 residues. CDR3 coding DNA: TGCAGTGCTTCCGGGACTAGGAGTATGTATACGCAGTATTTT. Translated, it gives CSASGTRSMYTQYF.

For the CDR3, the DNA is TGTGCCAGCAGAACGACAGGGGACACCGGGGAGCTGTTTTTT. Translation: CASRTTGDTGELFF. This chain links TRBV14 with TRBJ2-2, with 8 bases aligning to TRBD1. Germline assignment: CDR1 SGHDN and CDR2 FVKESK. The CDR3 contains 14 residues. V lost 6 bases to trimming and J lost 3 bases; unmatched junction nucleotides: 3.

This clonotype was observed a few times. The chain joins TRBV7-6 to TRBJ1-4, with D maybe TRBD1 (5 bases). Germline V CDR1 and CDR2: SGHVS, FNYEAQ. This CDR3 comprises 16 residues. Trimming removed 2 bases from V and 3 bases from J, with 13 bases in between. The chain's CDR3 is CASSLSWGAANEKLFF. The CDR3 DNA reads TGTGCCAGCAGCTTATCTTGGGGCGCTGCTAATGAAAAACTGTTTTTT. The full variable domain, completed using reference TRBV7-6 and TRBJ1-4, is GAGVSQSPRYKVTKRGQDVALRCDPISGHVSLYWYRQALGQGPEFLTYFNYEAQQDKSGLPNDRFSAERPEGSISTLTIQRTEQRDSAMYRCASSLSWGAANEKLFFGSGTQLSVL.

The table lists this clonotype with a few counts. The chain recombines TRBV18 with TRBJ1-3, with D unclear. Germline assignment: CDR1 KGHSH and CDR2 LQKENI. The V and J ends lost 3 bases and 2 bases respectively, with 20 bases between them. CDR3 length: 18 residues. The CDR3 reads CASSPTREGVKPGNTIYF. The CDR3 nucleotides read TGTGCCAGCTCACCCACCCGGGAGGGTGTGAAACCTGGAAACACCATATATTTT.

This rearrangement joins TRBV7-6 to TRBJ2-1; weak D call: TRBD1 (6 bases). This CDR3 comprises 13 residues. The V and J ends lost 4 bases and 8 bases respectively, with 12 bases between them. Germline assignment: CDR1 SGHVS and CDR2 FNYEAQ. This CDR3 is CASSYRDTDEQFF. The CDR3 coding sequence is TGTGCCAGCAGCTACAGGGATACCGATGAGCAGTTCTTC.

The rearrangement joins TRBV11-2 to TRBJ2-5; either TRBD1 or TRBD2 may fit D (6 bases each). CDR1 is SGHAT and CDR2 is FQNNGV in the germline V gene. The CDR3 has 18 amino acids. The germline V and J ends were trimmed by 4 bases and 2 bases, with 23 bases remaining between them. CDR3 bases: TGTGCCAGCAGCTCCGGGTTGGGGGGCCAAAGAATTCAAGAGACCCAGTACTTC. It yields the protein CASSSGLGGQRIQETQYF.

The chain joins TRBV20-1 to TRBJ1-5; 7 nucleotides line up with TRBD1. CDR1 is DFQATT, CDR2 SNEGSKA, per germline (reference sequence). CDR3 size: 15 residues. V trimming: 0 bases; J trimming: 5 bases; junction bases outside the gene matches: 7. The CDR3 DNA reads as TGCAGTGCTAGAGATTGGAGACAGGGAGATCAGCCCCAGCATTTT. Translating it yields CSARDWRQGDQPQHF.

This clonotype was counted only a few times. The rearrangement joins TRBV29-1 to TRBJ1-2; TRBD1 agrees at 8 bases. The CDR3 is 14 amino acids. The trim removed 4 bases at V and 2 bases at J, leaving 6 bases unmatched. Germline V gives CDR1 SQVTM, CDR2 ANQGSEA. CDR3 sequence reads: CSVVGRGLNYGYTF. CDR3 nucleotide sequence: TGCAGCGTTGTTGGCAGGGGGCTAAACTATGGCTACACCTTC. Based on the CDR3 plus reference TRBV29-1 and TRBJ1-2, the full variable domain is SAVISQKPSRDICQRGTSLTIQCQVDSQVTMMFWYRQQPGQSLTLIATANQGSEATYESGFVIDKFPISRPNLTFSTLTVSNMSPEDSSIYLCSVVGRGLNYGYTFGSGTRLTVV.

This clonotype appeared a few times. The chain recombines TRBV20-1 with TRBJ2-1; 14 bases are shared with TRBD2. CDR3 length: 18 residues. The V and J ends lost 1 base and 0 bases, in that order; junction bases with no gene match: 5. CDR1 and CDR2 (germline): DFQATT, SNEGSKA (reference sequence). CDR3: CSARGPGTSGSSYNEQFF. CDR3 sequence (DNA): TGCAGTGCTAGAGGTCCAGGGACTAGCGGGAGCTCCTACAATGAGCAGTTCTTC.

The genes are TRBV6-5 and TRBJ1-2; the D gene is possibly TRBD1 (6 bases). V lost 2 bases, J lost 0 bases, and 19 bases lay in between. The CDR3 sequence is 18 residues long. Germline V gene sequence: CDR1 MNHEY, CDR2 SVGAGI. CDR3 sequence reads: CASSYQGPGAKANYGYTF. CDR3 coding DNA: TGTGCCAGCAGTTACCAGGGTCCAGGGGCGAAAGCTAACTATGGCTACACCTTC.

The chain carries TRBV3-1 and TRBJ1-2; D call uncertain. Germline V gives CDR1 LGHDT, CDR2 YNNKEL (reference sequence). V was clipped by 1 base and J by 1 base, with 7 bases between them. This CDR3 has 14 amino acids. CDR3 sequence (DNA): TGTGCCAGCAGCCAAGTTGGGAGTAACTATGGCTACACCTTC. Residues: CASSQVGSNYGYTF.

This clonotype showed up just a few times. The chain has TRBV12-3 or TRBV12-4 and TRBJ1-3; 7 bases agree with TRBD1. CDR3 size: 14 residues. Trimming removed 5 bases from V and 4 bases from J; junction bases left unmatched: 5. The CDR3 region is CASSRQGQGNTIYF. The CDR3 bases are TGTGCCAGCAGTCGACAGGGTCAAGGAAACACCATATATTTT.

This clonotype was observed a few times. The chain couples TRBV12-3 or TRBV12-4 to TRBJ1-5, with 10 bases aligning to TRBD1. The CDR3 length is 14 residues. The V and J ends lost 5 bases and 7 bases, in that order; junction bases with no gene match: 5. In nucleotides, the CDR3 is TGTGCCAGCAGTGGGGGACAGGGGTCCCAGCCCCAGCATTTT. It translates to CASSGGQGSQPQHF.

This clonotype was picked up a small number of times. The chain carries TRBV12-3 or TRBV12-4 and TRBJ2-5; D may be TRBD1 or TRBD2 (6 bases each). The CDR3 runs 13 residues. V lost 5 bases and J 7 bases, leaving 14 bases between the germline ends. DNA of the CDR3: TGTGCCAGCAGTCAACAGGGACTTGGGACCCAGTACTTC. It translates to CASSQQGLGTQYF.

This clonotype has more than one count but fewer than ten. The rearrangement links TRBV30 to TRBJ2-7; tentatively, D is TRBD1 (6 bases). Looked up from germline, CDR1 is GTSNPN and CDR2 is SVGIG (reference sequence). Trimming removed 5 bases at V and 0 bases at J, with 14 bases between. The CDR3 spans 14 residues. The CDR3 here is CAWGTDSASYEQYF. For the CDR3, the DNA is TGTGCCTGGGGTACGGACAGTGCCTCCTACGAGCAGTACTTC.

This clonotype was recorded a few times. This rearrangement joins TRBV15 to TRBJ1-2; the D is unclear. Looked up from germline, CDR1 is LNHNV and CDR2 is YYDKDF (reference sequence). The CDR3 has 12 amino acids. The V and J ends lost 8 bases and 0 bases respectively, with 7 bases between them. CDR3 sequence (DNA): TGTGCCACCGGGAGAGCTAACTATGGCTACACCTTC. Protein: CATGRANYGYTF.

V and J are TRBV30 and TRBJ1-1; D is unclear. Per germline, CDR1 GTSNPN and CDR2 SVGIG (reference sequence). This CDR3 has 14 amino acids. Trimming pared 2 bases from V and 6 bases from J, leaving 16 bases between. The CDR3 sequence is CAWSFRSVMSEAFF. Written as DNA, the CDR3 is TGTGCCTGGAGTTTCCGGAGCGTAATGTCTGAAGCTTTCTTT. Complete variable domain (other parts from reference TRBV30 and TRBJ1-1): SQTIHQWPATLVQPVGSPLSLECTVEGTSNPNLYWYRQAAGRGLQLLFYSVGIGQISSEVPQNLSASRPQDRQFILSSKKLLLSDSGFYLCAWSFRSVMSEAFFGQGTRLTVV.

This chain joins TRBV20-1 and TRBJ1-1; a weak D match, TRBD1 (6 bases). The ends were cut back, 3 bases at V and 3 bases at J, with 20 bases in the middle. The CDR3 has 16 amino acids. The V gene's germline CDR1 is DFQATT and CDR2 SNEGSKA (reference sequence). The CDR3 is CSARRLIIQGDTEAFF. In nucleotides, the CDR3 is TGCAGTGCTAGGAGACTAATAATACAGGGCGACACTGAAGCTTTCTTT.

The CDR3 DNA sequence: TGTGCCAGCAGCGACGGGACATCCAAAGAGACCCAGTACTTC. Translation: CASSDGTSKETQYF. V and J are TRBV9 and TRBJ2-5, with D perhaps matching TRBD1 (6 bases). V lost 3 bases to trimming and J lost 3 bases, with 12 bases between them. In germline, CDR1 is SGDLS, CDR2 YYNGEE. CDR3 length: 14 amino acids.

This clonotype was found a few times. V gene TRBV7-3 combines with J gene TRBJ1-6; D ambiguous. Germline-derived CDR1 and CDR2 are SGHTA and FQGTGA. The length of the CDR3 is 14 residues. Trimming cost V 1 base and J 14 bases, with 15 bases left between them. CDR3 amino acids: CASSLSGGSNTLHF. The CDR3 nucleotides are TGTGCCAGCAGCTTAAGTGGCGGGAGTAACACCCTCCACTTT. The full variable domain, rest sourced from reference TRBV7-3 and TRBJ1-6, is GAGVSQTPSNKVTEKGKYVELRCDPISGHTALYWYRQSLGQGPEFLIYFQGTGAADDSGLPNDRFFAVRPEGSVSTLKIQRTERGDSAVYLCASSLSGGSNTLHFGNGTRLTVT.

The rearrangement links TRBV29-1 to TRBJ2-5; D may be TRBD2 (6 bases). The CDR3 covers 17 residues. Trimming removed 1 base at V and 5 bases at J, with 23 bases between. The germline V gene encodes CDR1 SQVTM and CDR2 ANQGSEA. Written as DNA, the CDR3 is TGCAGCGTTGAAGGGGGAGGAATCGGGAGAGAAGTTGAGACCCAGTACTTC. It codes for CSVEGGGIGREVETQYF. Full variable domain (outside the CDR3, taken from reference TRBV29-1 and TRBJ2-5): SAVISQKPSRDICQRGTSLTIQCQVDSQVTMMFWYRQQPGQSLTLIATANQGSEATYESGFVIDKFPISRPNLTFSTLTVSNMSPEDSSIYLCSVEGGGIGREVETQYFGPGTRLLVL.

V usage is TRBV3-1 and J usage is TRBJ1-5; unclear D gene. Trimming removed 0 bases from V and 6 bases from J, with 15 bases in between. This CDR3 has 16 amino acids. Germline CDR1 and CDR2: LGHDT and YNNKEL (reference sequence). CDR3 DNA: TGTGCCAGCAGCCAAGATCCTCCAGCCCGGGGTCAGCCCCAGCATTTT. Translated, it gives CASSQDPPARGQPQHF.

As regards this clonotype: This may come from a read error, since a much larger clone is one base off. This sequence joins TRBV12-3 or TRBV12-4 and TRBJ2-1; D ambiguous. The V end lost 6 bases, the J end lost 13 bases, and 10 bases lay between the germline ends. This CDR3 has 10 residues. The CDR3 is CASSYSDQFF. CDR3 coding DNA: TGTGCCAGCAGCTATAGTGATCAGTTCTTC.